The rows below give T cell receptor beta chains drawn from one sample of a study of radiotherapy plus CTLA-4 blockade in lung cancer. Data came from immunoSEQ multiplex PCR; TCRdb stores just in-frame clones and leaves some out. The sample includes roughly 93,000 clones, around 86% of them seen just once. The material sequenced was peripheral blood, taken from a patient treated with radiotherapy plus ipilimumab. These receptors originate from a human donor with non-small cell lung cancer who had a partial response to radiotherapy plus ipilimumab. Both conserved end residues are part of each CDR3. The D gene is left open where the match is weak. A clone size is listed for some rows: how often the clone was seen (once, few, many), or a class if it is expanded.

TRBD1	TRBJ2-7	TRBV6-1	NA	TGTGCCAGCAGTGGCGACAGGGGATGGAATTACGAGCAGTACTTC	CASSGDRGWNYEQYF
NA	TRBJ2-1	TRBV4-1	NA	TGCGCCAGCAGCCCGCCGACAGGACTCTCCTACAATGAGCAGTTCTTC	CASSPPTGLSYNEQFF
TRBD1	TRBJ1-2	TRBV25-1	NA	TGTGCCAGCAGTGATGTCCGGGACAGGGGCGGCTATGGCTACACCTTC	CASSDVRDRGGYGYTF
TRBD1	TRBJ2-2	TRBV7-3	NA	TGTGCCAGCAGCTTAATTCCCCCAGGGGGTCCCACCGGGGAGCTGTTTTTT	CASSLIPPGGPTGELFF
NA	TRBJ1-1	TRBV18	NA	TGTGCCAGCTCACTCGGGGATGTAGAAGCTTTCTTT	CASSLGDVEAFF
NA	TRBJ1-4	TRBV9	many	TGTGCCAGCAGCGTAGCTGGGCAGGGCGAAAAACTGTTTTTT	CASSVAGQGEKLFF
TRBD2	TRBJ2-1	TRBV29-1	NA	TGCAGCGAGGGTGCGGGAGCCGAGCAGTTCTTC	CSEGAGAEQFF
TRBD2	TRBJ2-3	TRBV11-3	few	TGTGCCAGCAGCATATCTAGCGGGGGGACCTATGCGGCAGATACGCAGTATTTT	CASSISSGGTYAADTQYF
NA	TRBJ2-7	TRBV19	NA	TGTGCCAGTAGTATAGGAGGCAGCGGAAAGCAGTACTTC	CASSIGGSGKQYF
TRBD2	TRBJ2-7	TRBV7-8	few	TGTGCCAGCAGCTTACGGTTACCGACTAGCGGCGGGGAGCAGTACTTC	CASSLRLPTSGGEQYF
NA	TRBJ2-5	TRBV9	NA	TGTGCCAGCAGCGTAGGGGCTACGGGGAATCGGGAGACCCAGTACTTC	CASSVGATGNRETQYF
TRBD1	TRBJ1-3	TRBV6-5	NA	TGTGCCAGCACCCGGACAGGGAGCTCTGGAAACACCATATATTTT	CASTRTGSSGNTIYF
NA	TRBJ2-1	TRBV5-1	NA	TGCGCCAGCAGCTTGGGCGCGGTTTCCTACAATGAGCAGTTCTTC	CASSLGAVSYNEQFF
TRBD2	TRBJ2-7	TRBV19	NA	TGTGCCAGCCGACAGGGACTAGCGGACATCTACGAGCAGTACTTC	CASRQGLADIYEQYF
TRBD2	TRBJ2-7	TRBV6-1	NA	TGTGCCAGCGTCTTTGCGGGAGGGCCCTACGAGCAGTACTTC	CASVFAGGPYEQYF
TRBD2	TRBJ2-7	TRBV27	NA	TGTGCCAGCAGCCGCAACCTAGCGGGAGGTACCTACGAGCAGTACTTC	CASSRNLAGGTYEQYF
TRBD1	TRBJ1-3	TRBV4-1	NA	TGCGCCAGCAGCGAAAGGACAGGGGGTGAGAGCTCTGGAAACACCATATATTTT	CASSERTGGESSGNTIYF
TRBD1	TRBJ2-6	TRBV19	NA	TGTGCCAGTAGTATAGAAGACAGGGCAAGAACTGGGGCCAACGTCCTGACTTTC	CASSIEDRARTGANVLTF
TRBD1	TRBJ1-2	TRBV2	NA	TGTGCCAGTTACGGACAGGGGGCAATGGGCTACACCTTC	CASYGQGAMGYTF
NA	TRBJ2-1	TRBV5-8	few	TGTGCCAGCACCCCCCGGCGGGTCCCCGGGAATGAGCAGTTCTTC	CASTPRRVPGNEQFF
NA	TRBJ1-1	TRBV5-1	NA	TGCGCCAGCAGCTTGGGGGAGGGGCGAGGGACTGAAGCTTTCTTT	CASSLGEGRGTEAFF
NA	TRBJ2-5	TRBV7-9	NA	TGTGCCAGCAGCTTACAGGGGACCCAGTACTTC	CASSLQGTQYF
NA	TRBJ1-3	TRBV9	NA	TGTGCCAGCAGCGAGGGGGTCGTGGATTACACCATATATTTT	CASSEGVVDYTIYF
NA	TRBJ1-1	TRBV6-6	NA	TGTGCCAGCAGTCCGGGGACAACTAACACTGAAGCTTTCTTT	CASSPGTTNTEAFF
TRBD1	TRBJ1-2	TRBV5-4	once	TGTGCCAGCACCACCCCCACAGGGGGCTATGGCTACACCTTC	CASTTPTGGYGYTF
NA	TRBJ1-3	TRBV19	NA	TGTGCCAGTAGCGACCCGGGAGGGGCATCCGGAAACACCATATATTTT	CASSDPGGASGNTIYF
NA	TRBJ2-5	TRBV7-9	NA	TGTGCCAGCAGCCCCGGAGGGGGGGCTAAAGAGACCCAGTACTTC	CASSPGGGAKETQYF
TRBD1	TRBJ1-2	TRBV6-4	NA	TGTGCCAGCAGTGTCGGGACAACAGGGGGTAGCTATGGCTACACCTTC	CASSVGTTGGSYGYTF
TRBD2	TRBJ2-3	TRBV18	once	TGTGCCAGCCCCCCGGGGGGTAGGACAGATACGCAGTATTTT	CASPPGGRTDTQYF
NA	TRBJ1-2	TRBV4-1	few	TGCGCCAGCAGCCGCCGGGACACCCCTGAGGACGGCTACACCTTC	CASSRRDTPEDGYTF
TRBD2	TRBJ2-5	TRBV7-7	NA	TGTGCCAGCAGCTTTAGCGGGGGCCCAGGGACCCAGTACTTC	CASSFSGGPGTQYF
NA	TRBJ1-5	TRBV10-3	NA	TGTGCCGCCGGCGGGGGGCCGGGCAATCAGCCCCAGCATTTT	CAAGGGPGNQPQHF
TRBD1	TRBJ2-1	TRBV7-3	NA	TGTGCCAGCAGCTTAAGACAGGGCCTAAGGAATGAGCAGTTCTTC	CASSLRQGLRNEQFF
TRBD1	TRBJ2-5	TRBV5-1	once	TGCGCCAGCAGCGCCACCGGGACAGGGGGCGAGACCCAGTACTTC	CASSATGTGGETQYF
TRBD1	TRBJ1-1	TRBV9	NA	TGTGCCAGCAGCGATACAGGGGGCGCGGACACTGAAGCTTTCTTT	CASSDTGGADTEAFF
TRBD1	TRBJ1-2	TRBV2	NA	TGTGCCAGCAGCCCGGACAGGACCAACTATGGCTACACCTTC	CASSPDRTNYGYTF
NA	TRBJ2-2	TRBV30	NA	TGTGCCTGGAGTCCCACGGGGGGCGGCACCGGGGAGCTGTTTTTT	CAWSPTGGGTGELFF
TRBD1	TRBJ1-2	TRBV28	NA	TGTGCCAGCAGTTGGGGGACAGGGGACTATGGCTACACCTTC	CASSWGTGDYGYTF
TRBD2	TRBJ2-7	TRBV7-6	once	TGTGCCAGCAGCCCCCGCAGCGGGAGCTCCTACGAGCAGTACTTC	CASSPRSGSSYEQYF
NA	TRBJ1-1	TRBV21-1	NA	TGTGCCAGCAGCACTAGTCAGAATGAAGCTTTCTTT	CASSTSQNEAFF
TRBD1	TRBJ1-1	TRBV27	NA	TGTGCCAGCAGTGCTCGACAGGGAAGGGGGGATGAAGCTTTCTTT	CASSARQGRGDEAFF
TRBD1	TRBJ2-1	TRBV6-1	NA	TGTGCCAGCAGTCGGACAGGGGGGATGGATGAGCAGTTCTTC	CASSRTGGMDEQFF
TRBD2	TRBJ2-7	TRBV27	few	TGTGCCAGCAGCCGTCAGCGGGAGGGCTCCTACGAGCAGTACTTC	CASSRQREGSYEQYF
NA	TRBJ2-3	TRBV9	NA	TGTGCCAGCAGCGTAGCCTTAGCTGAAGATACGCAGTATTTT	CASSVALAEDTQYF
NA	TRBJ1-4	TRBV7-9	NA	TGTGCCAGCAGCTTAGGGAGCCCGGTGAATGAAAAACTGTTTTTT	CASSLGSPVNEKLFF
TRBD2	TRBJ2-7	TRBV6-5	NA	TGTGCCAGCAGCCGAACCCAGTCGGGGGGCGAGCAGTACTTC	CASSRTQSGGEQYF
TRBD1	TRBJ1-1	TRBV7-2	NA	TGTGCCAGCAGCAGAGACAGGGGTGACACTGAAGCTTTCTTT	CASSRDRGDTEAFF